This T cell receptor beta chain was identified during a study of blood T cells in healthy people across ages. Combining a sample-barcoded 5' primer with a J-beta primer mix, a second PCR ran for 7 to 11 cycles. TCRdb independently ran MiXCR on the 5' RACE reads; one entry per CDR3 protein. The sample records about 1,000,000 distinct CDR3 sequences, under 45% being singletons. Germline lookup yields CDR1 MNHEY and CDR2 SMNVEV (reference sequence). The CDR3 is 15 amino acids. The V and J ends lost 5 bases and 6 bases, in that order; junction bases with no gene match: 12. This receptor was taken from a woman aged 55 to 70 in good health. This chain uses TRBV27 with TRBJ2-7; TRBD2 aligns across 8 bases. Sequenced: blood. The CDR3 DNA reads TGTGCCAGCAGTCCCGTTGCGGGAGGACTCCCCGAGCAGTACTTC. Translation gives CASSPVAGGLPEQYF.